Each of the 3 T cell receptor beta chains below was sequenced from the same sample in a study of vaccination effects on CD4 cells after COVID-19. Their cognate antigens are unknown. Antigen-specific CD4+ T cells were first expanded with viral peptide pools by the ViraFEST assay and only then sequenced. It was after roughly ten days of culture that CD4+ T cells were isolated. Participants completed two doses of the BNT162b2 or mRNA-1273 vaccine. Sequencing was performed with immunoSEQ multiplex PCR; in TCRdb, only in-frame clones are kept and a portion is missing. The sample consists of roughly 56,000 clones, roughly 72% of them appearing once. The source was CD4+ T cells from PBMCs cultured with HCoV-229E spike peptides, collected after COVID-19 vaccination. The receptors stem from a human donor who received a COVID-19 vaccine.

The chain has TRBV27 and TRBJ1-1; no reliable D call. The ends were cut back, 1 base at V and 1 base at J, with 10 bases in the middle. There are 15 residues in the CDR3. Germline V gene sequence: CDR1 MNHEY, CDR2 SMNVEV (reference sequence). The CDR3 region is CASSLYSTGNTEAFF. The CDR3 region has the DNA TGTGCCAGCAGTTTATATTCTACGGGGAACACTGAAGCTTTCTTT.

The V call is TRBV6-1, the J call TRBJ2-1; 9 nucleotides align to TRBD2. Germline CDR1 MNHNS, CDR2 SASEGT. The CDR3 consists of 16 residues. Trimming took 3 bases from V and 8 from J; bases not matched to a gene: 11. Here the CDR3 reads CASSEDGRGGRYEQFF. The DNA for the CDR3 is TGTGCCAGCAGTGAGGATGGGCGGGGGGGCCGGTATGAGCAGTTCTTC.

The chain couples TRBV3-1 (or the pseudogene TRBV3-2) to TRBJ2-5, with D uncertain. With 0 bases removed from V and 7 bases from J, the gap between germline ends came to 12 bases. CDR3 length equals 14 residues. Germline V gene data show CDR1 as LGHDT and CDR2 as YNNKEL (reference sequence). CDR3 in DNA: TGTGCCAGCAGCCAAGATATCCAGGCAAGGACCCAGTACTTC. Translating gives CASSQDIQARTQYF.